This T cell receptor (beta chain) appears in the sequencing data of a study of blood T cell repertoires in COVID-19. The overall study: The United States, Italy and Spain were the sources of the acute and convalescent COVID-19 samples. Sample material is recorded as cDNA or gDNA derived from T cells, B-cell-depleted T cells, or PBMCs.

The authors' processing: Cell counts per sample came from amplifying reference gene primers. Assay used: immunoSEQ multiplex PCR; TCRdb lists only in-frame clones, some missing. V and J calls and clone size are given by that table; D and trimming were obtained from the DNA. Of roughly 200,000 clones listed, roughly three quarters are singletons. This clone was recorded only once. Material: peripheral blood. This TCR was sampled from a woman aged 50 to 60 with active or convalescent COVID-19.

CDR3 residues: CASSLTLQGANYNEQFF. CDR3 sequence (DNA): TGTGCCAGCAGCCTAACCTTACAGGGGGCGAACTACAATGAGCAGTTCTTC. The chain is built from TRBV7-2 and TRBJ2-1; 9 nucleotides agree with TRBD1. The V and J ends lost 5 bases and 3 bases, in that order; junction bases with no gene match: 11. This CDR3 contains 17 residues. In germline, CDR1 is SGHTA, CDR2 FQGNSA.